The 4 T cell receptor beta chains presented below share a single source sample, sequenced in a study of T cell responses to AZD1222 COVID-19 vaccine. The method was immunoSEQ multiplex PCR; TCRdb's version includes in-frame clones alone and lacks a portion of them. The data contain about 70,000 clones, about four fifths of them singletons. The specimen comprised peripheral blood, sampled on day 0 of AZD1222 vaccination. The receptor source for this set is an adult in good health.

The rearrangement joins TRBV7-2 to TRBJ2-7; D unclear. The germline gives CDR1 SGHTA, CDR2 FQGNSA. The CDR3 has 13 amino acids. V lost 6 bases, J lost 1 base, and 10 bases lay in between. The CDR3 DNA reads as TGTGCCAGCAGATTGGGCGCATCCTACGAGCAGTACTTC. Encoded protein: CASRLGASYEQYF.

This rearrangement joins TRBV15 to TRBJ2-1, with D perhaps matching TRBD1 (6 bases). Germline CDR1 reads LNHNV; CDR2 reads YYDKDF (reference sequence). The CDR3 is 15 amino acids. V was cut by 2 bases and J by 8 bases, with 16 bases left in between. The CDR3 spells CATSRLQGSQYEQFF. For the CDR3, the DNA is TGTGCCACCAGCAGATTGCAGGGGAGCCAGTATGAGCAGTTCTTC.

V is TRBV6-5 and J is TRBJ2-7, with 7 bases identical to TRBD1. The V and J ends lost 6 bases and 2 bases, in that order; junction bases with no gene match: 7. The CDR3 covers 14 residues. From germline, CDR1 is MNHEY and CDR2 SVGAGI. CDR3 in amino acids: CASRTQTGAYEQYF. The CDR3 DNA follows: TGTGCCAGCAGGACCCAAACAGGGGCCTACGAGCAGTACTTC.

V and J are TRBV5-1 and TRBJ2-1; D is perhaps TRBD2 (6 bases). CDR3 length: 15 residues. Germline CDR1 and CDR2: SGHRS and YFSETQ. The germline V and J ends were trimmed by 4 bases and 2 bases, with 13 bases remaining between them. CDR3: CASSIGTLTYNEQFF. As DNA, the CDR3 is TGCGCCAGCAGCATCGGGACTCTCACCTACAATGAGCAGTTCTTC.